The 6 T cell receptor beta chains reported below all come from one sample, sequenced in a study of blood T cell repertoires in COVID-19. Generated by immunoSEQ multiplex PCR, the TCRdb table keeps only in-frame clones and is missing some. The table shows about 100,000 clones, with 88% occurring only once. Sequencing was performed on peripheral blood. The receptors derive from a woman between 55 and 75 years old with acute or convalescent COVID-19.

V and J are TRBV5-1 and TRBJ2-5, with D tentatively TRBD2 (6 bases). V lost 0 bases and J lost 2, with 14 bases in between. CDR1 is SGHRS, CDR2 YFSETQ, per germline. This CDR3 contains 16 residues. The CDR3 region is CASSLGERARQETQYF. The CDR3 coding sequence is TGCGCCAGCAGCTTGGGCGAGCGGGCCCGGCAAGAGACCCAGTACTTC.

V is TRBV7-2 and J is TRBJ1-5; tentative D call: TRBD1 (5 bases). The CDR3 totals 17 residues. V was trimmed by 5 bases and J by 4 bases, leaving 21 bases between them. Germline CDR1 and CDR2: SGHTA and FQGNSA. In DNA form, the CDR3 reads TGTGCCAGCAGCCCCGCTTCATTCAGGGTAGGAAATCAGCCCCAGCATTTT. Protein product: CASSPASFRVGNQPQHF.

The chain couples TRBV6-5 to TRBJ2-7; 9 bases are a match to TRBD1. Germline V gene sequence: CDR1 MNHEY, CDR2 SVGAGI. The ends lost 4 bases at V and 2 bases at J; junction bases unmatched: 3. This CDR3 has 14 amino acids. CDR3 sequence: CASSSTGGPYEQYF. The CDR3 coding sequence is TGTGCCAGCAGTTCAACAGGGGGCCCCTACGAGCAGTACTTC.

The J gene is TRBJ2-2, the V gene TRBV19; 8 bases agree with TRBD1. CDR1 LNHDA and CDR2 SQIVND come from the germline V gene (reference sequence). Trimming cost V 7 bases and J 7 bases; bases outside gene matches: 17. This CDR3 has 17 amino acids. This chain's CDR3 is CASNPLGQGALFGELFF. The CDR3 nucleotides read TGTGCCAGTAACCCCCTGGGCCAGGGGGCTTTGTTCGGGGAGCTGTTTTTT.

The V gene is TRBV19, the J gene TRBJ1-4, with D tentatively TRBD1 (5 bases). The CDR3 spans 13 residues. The germline V gene encodes CDR1 LNHDA and CDR2 SQIVND (reference sequence). V dropped 7 bases and J dropped 7 bases, with 13 bases sitting between them. CDR3 in amino acids: CASNPGSGEKLFF. The CDR3 bases are TGTGCCAGTAACCCAGGGTCGGGTGAAAAACTGTTTTTT. Full variable domain (missing parts from reference TRBV19 and TRBJ1-4): DGGITQSPKYLFRKEGQNVTLSCEQNLNHDAMYWYRQDPGQGLRLIYYSQIVNDFQKGDIAEGYSVSREKKESFPLTVTSAQKNPTAFYLCASNPGSGEKLFFGSGTQLSVL.

This chain uses TRBV30 with TRBJ2-3; TRBD1 matches 9 bases. The J segment lost 2 bases and the V segment lost 4 bases, leaving 13 bases of the junction unmatched. CDR3 length: 17 residues. Germline assignment: CDR1 GTSNPN and CDR2 SVGIG (reference sequence). CDR3: CAWIGTGLAGNTDTQYF. The CDR3, as DNA: TGTGCCTGGATAGGGACAGGGTTAGCGGGTAACACAGATACGCAGTATTTT.